This T cell receptor (beta chain) was sequenced during a study of blood T cell repertoires in COVID-19. Authors' methods: Amplification of reference gene primers provided the estimated nucleated cell counts. Libraries were prepared by immunoSEQ multiplex PCR; TCRdb keeps only in-frame clonotypes and omits some of them. That table furnishes V, J and clone size, whereas the DNA furnished D and trimming. This table has about 380,000 clones, more than 75% appearing once. After removal of 1 base from V and 5 bases from J, the junction contained 13 bases not matched to a gene. CDR1 LGHDT and CDR2 YNNKEL come from the germline V gene (reference sequence). The CDR3 is made up of 18 amino acids. This clone showed up just once.

The chain recombines TRBV3-1 (or the pseudogene TRBV3-2) with TRBJ2-3; TRBD2 matches 9 bases. The TCR was taken from a man aged 25-45 years who had recovered from COVID-19. Material for sequencing was PBMCs or T cells enriched from blood (not recorded which). CDR3 nucleotide sequence: TGTGCCAGCAGCCAAGCTAAAGGGGTAGCGGGGGACCGAGATACGCAGTATTTT. Translated: CASSQAKGVAGDRDTQYF.